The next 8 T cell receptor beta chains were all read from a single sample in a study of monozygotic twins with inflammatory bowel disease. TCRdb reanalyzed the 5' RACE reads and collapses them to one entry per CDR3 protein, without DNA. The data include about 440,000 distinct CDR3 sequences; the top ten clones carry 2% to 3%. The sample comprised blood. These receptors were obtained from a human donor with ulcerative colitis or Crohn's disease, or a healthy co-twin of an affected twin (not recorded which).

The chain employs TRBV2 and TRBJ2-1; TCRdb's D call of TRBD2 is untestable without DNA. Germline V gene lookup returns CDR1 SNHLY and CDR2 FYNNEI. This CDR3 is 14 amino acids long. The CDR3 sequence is CASSRGTSGNEQFF.

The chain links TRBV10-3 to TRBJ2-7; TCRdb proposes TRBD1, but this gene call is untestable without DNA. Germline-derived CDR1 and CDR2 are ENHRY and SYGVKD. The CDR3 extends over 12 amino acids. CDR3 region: CAIRSRQGEQYF.

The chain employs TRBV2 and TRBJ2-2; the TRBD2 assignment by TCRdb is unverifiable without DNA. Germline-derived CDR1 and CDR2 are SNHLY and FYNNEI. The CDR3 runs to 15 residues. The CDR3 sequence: CASRGPSGNTGELFF.

The CDR3 here is CSARDPSTEETQYF. J is TRBJ2-5 and V is TRBV20-1. CDR1 and CDR2 from the germline V gene are DFQATT and SNEGSKA (reference sequence). The CDR3 is 14 residues long.

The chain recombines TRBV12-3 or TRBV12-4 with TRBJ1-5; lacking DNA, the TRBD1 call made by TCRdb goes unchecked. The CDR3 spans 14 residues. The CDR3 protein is CASRGQDGNQPQHF.

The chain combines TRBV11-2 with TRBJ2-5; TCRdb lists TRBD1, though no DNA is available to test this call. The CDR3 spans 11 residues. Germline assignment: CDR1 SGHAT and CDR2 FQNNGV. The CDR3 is CASSHPGTQYF.

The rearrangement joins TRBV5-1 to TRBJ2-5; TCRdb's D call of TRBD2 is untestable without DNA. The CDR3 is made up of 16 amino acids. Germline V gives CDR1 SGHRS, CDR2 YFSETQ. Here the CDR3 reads CASSRRVAGDQETQYF.

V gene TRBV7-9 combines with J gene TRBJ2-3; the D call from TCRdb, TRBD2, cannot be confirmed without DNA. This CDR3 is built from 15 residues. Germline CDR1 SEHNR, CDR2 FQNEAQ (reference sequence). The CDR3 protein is CASPSPGLSTDTQYF.